The 8 T cell receptor beta chains listed next were all sequenced from one sample in a study of Ad26.COV2.S vaccination and SARS-CoV-2 variants. Some clones are missing from TCRdb's copy, which holds only in-frame ones; the method was immunoSEQ multiplex PCR. The sample lists about 39,000 clones, about 83% seen once, with more than 45% in the top ten. This material consisted of peripheral blood, taken after recovery from COVID-19. The origin of the receptors is a human donor who had recovered from COVID-19.

The V call is TRBV6-6, the J call TRBJ1-2; no clear D. CDR3 size: 14 residues. Germline loops: CDR1 MNHNY, CDR2 SVGAGI (reference sequence). Trimming took 1 base from V and 2 from J, leaving 8 bases between them. DNA of the CDR3: TGTGCCAGCAGTTACTTGAGGGAAAACTATGGCTACACCTTC. Its protein is CASSYLRENYGYTF.

The rearrangement uses TRBV28 and TRBJ2-1; the match to TRBD2 covers 10 bases. The germline V gene has CDR1 MDHEN and CDR2 SYDVKM. This CDR3 contains 16 residues. Trimming removed 2 bases from V and 2 bases from J; junction bases left unmatched: 3. CDR3 DNA sequence: TGTGCCAGCAGTTTACTTAGCGGGGGGACCTACAATGAGCAGTTCTTC. This gives the protein CASSLLSGGTYNEQFF.

The chain has TRBV12-3 or TRBV12-4 and TRBJ1-2; a weak D match, TRBD1 (5 bases). The CDR3 runs to 12 residues. The V end was cut by 7 bases, the J end by 6 bases, with 12 bases between. The CDR3 here is CASTWGLDGYTF. CDR3 nucleotides: TGTGCCAGCACTTGGGGCCTTGATGGCTACACCTTC.

The chain uses TRBV24-1 and TRBJ1-2; TRBD1 might be the D (5 bases). The CDR3 contains 11 residues. Germline-derived CDR1 and CDR2 are KGHDR and SFDVKD. Trimming shortened V by 7 bases and J by 8 bases, and 10 bases separated the two germline ends. Here the CDR3 DNA reads TGTGCCACCAGATTTAAGGGGGGCTACACCTTC. This encodes CATRFKGGYTF.

The V call is TRBV24-1, the J call TRBJ2-1, with 8 bases aligning to TRBD1. This CDR3 region has 16 residues. From germline, CDR1 is KGHDR and CDR2 SFDVKD. V gave up 3 bases and J gave up 6 bases; unmatched junction bases: 9. Written as DNA, the CDR3 is TGTGCCACCAGTGATCGAGACAGGGGAGAACGCAATGAGCAGTTCTTC. It translates to CATSDRDRGERNEQFF.

The gene calls are TRBV3-1 (or the pseudogene TRBV3-2) and TRBJ1-4; D remains ambiguous. Trimming stripped 0 bases from V and 10 bases from J, with 15 bases between. The CDR3 consists of 15 residues. CDR1 is LGHDT and CDR2 is YNNKEL in the germline V gene (reference sequence). This CDR3 reads CASSQEGSKGGKLFF. DNA of the CDR3: TGTGCCAGCAGCCAAGAGGGATCCAAGGGTGGAAAACTGTTTTTT.

This chain uses TRBV24-1 with TRBJ2-2; TRBD1 agrees at 7 bases. The CDR3 length is 16 residues. Germline lookup yields CDR1 KGHDR and CDR2 SFDVKD. The junction had 7 bases not matched to a gene; V was cut back by 4 bases and J by 3 bases. The chain's CDR3 is CATSDPGTAYTGELFF. Written as DNA, the CDR3 is TGTGCCACCAGTGACCCCGGGACAGCTTACACCGGGGAGCTGTTTTTT.

The chain carries TRBV18 and TRBJ1-5; 11 bases line up with TRBD1. Germline assignment: CDR1 KGHSH and CDR2 LQKENI. There are 14 residues in the CDR3. Germline trimming cut 8 bases from V and 6 bases from J; bases unmatched to any gene: 6. This chain's CDR3 is CASAGQGAGQPQHF. CDR3 nucleotide sequence: TGTGCCAGCGCAGGACAGGGGGCTGGTCAGCCCCAGCATTTT. Combining the CDR3 with reference TRBV18 and TRBJ1-5 gives the whole variable domain NAGVMQNPRHLVRRRGQEARLRCSPMKGHSHVYWYRQLPEEGLKFMVYLQKENIIDESGMPKERFSAEFPKEGPSILRIQQVVRGDSAAYFCASAGQGAGQPQHFGDGTRLSIL.